This T cell receptor beta chain came from a study of immune cell composition in non-small cell lung cancer (dated by TCRdb to about 2017). In the study overall: Histologic subtype was assigned using H&E plus p63, CK5, Napsin A and TTF-1 immunohistochemistry, mainly lung adenocarcinoma or squamous cell carcinoma. Several tumour specimens that had TCR-beta data belonged to rare histological subtypes and were left out of the subtype comparisons. TCR-beta sequencing (Adaptive Biotechnologies) was performed on 32 to 35 paired NSCLC tumour and non-adjacent lung specimens plus 26 tumour-only specimens. In supplementary cohort #1, which comprised roughly 10 lung adenocarcinoma cases, paired tumour/lung TCR-beta sequencing was performed and TIL populations were generated so that tumour reactivity could be assessed.

Summary of the overall study and its limitations: In 10 to 11 adenocarcinoma cases, maximal tumour-associated clone frequency correlated strongly with TIL tumour reactivity, whereas overall clonality did not. No significant correlation was found between smoking pack-years and tumour TCR-beta clonality. Lung squamous cell carcinoma tumours had significantly higher Top 10 clone scores and productive clonality than lung adenocarcinoma tumours. Nearly half of NSCLC cases had tumour-associated clones >0.5%, with approximately 80% of squamous carcinomas showing such clones compared with 33% of adenocarcinomas. The reactivity cohort contained only 9 to 10 cases, and the tumour-reactive clones were not shown to have sequences in common with the dominant in vivo tumour-associated clones.

This clone was observed a handful of times. Its antigen is currently not known. No base quality information exists; no much larger clone differs at one position. Between the V and J ends, shortened by 1 base and 10 bases respectively, the junction contains 11 bases. The CDR3 holds 13 amino acids from the cysteine to the phenylalanine. Only CDR3 DNA remains: 39 bases, in frame from the first base. CDR1 and CDR2, per the germline V gene, are SNHLY and FYNNEI. Genomic DNA was isolated with the QIAamp DNA kit from frozen aliquots of single-cell suspensions that had not been sorted. The tumour samples consisted of non-small cell lung cancer tissue that had been surgically resected. Tissues were received within 2 hours of resection and were immediately processed into single-cell suspensions. Tissue was mechanically dissociated and enzymatically digested with DNase I, collagenase I and hyaluronidase for roughly 30 minutes at 37 °C, then filtered and RBC-lysed.

A two-step multiplex PCR was used to amplify TCR-beta CDR3 regions from genomic DNA, and Illumina-compatible adaptors were added in the second step. TCR-beta immunosequencing was carried out on an Illumina platform through the commercial immunoSEQ service. The paper's data handling went like this. Repertoires were summarised by productive clonality and by Top 10 Clones, defined as the percentage of T-cell templates derived from the ten most frequent sequences. Productive clonality ranged from 0 to 1, with 1 indicating a monoclonal population. Sequences comprising at least 0.1% of tumour T-cell templates but absent from matched non-adjacent lung were defined as tumour-associated clones and were identified via log10 scatter plots. Student's t-tests were used for two-group comparisons, ANOVA was used for stages, and linear regression was used for relationships, with analyses conducted in GraphPad Prism7 and R. TCRdb carries this immuneACCESS record with in-frame sequences only. Its versions omit some clonotypes, under half of them owing to an unresolved V gene in the studies checked, with the rest unexplained. V, J and clone size are taken as reported in that table, and D and trimming were inferred from the DNA itself. Across this sample there are some 9,200 clones, with around 68% seen only once. 8.9% of the sample is held by the ten biggest clonotypes.

Sequenced input: lung tumor tissue. The receptor's source is a human donor with non-small cell lung cancer. In this chain, TRBV2 is recombined with TRBJ1-5; the D segment cannot be called with confidence. The DNA reads TGTGCCAGCAGTGAAGGGGGTAGCCTACCCCAGCATTTT. Its translation reads: CASSEGGSLPQHF. The CDR3 plus the reference TRBV2 and TRBJ1-5 genes for the other parts give the full variable domain: EPEVTQTPSHQVTQMGQEVILRCVPISNHLYFYWYRQILGQKVEFLVSFYNNEISEKSEIFDDQFSVERPDGSNFTLKIRSTKLEDSAMYFCASSEGGSLPQHFGDGTRLSIL.